This record covers a single T cell receptor (beta chain). The antigen is undetermined. The data were obtained in a study of cytomegalovirus exposure and HLA in healthy donors. About the study: Inside one of the first data releases sat 85 million or so unique TCRs taken from HLA-typed donors. Study findings and constraints: Most TCR beta V segments were productive about 87% or about 30% of the time in an earlier analysis. Upon later analysis, HLA-associated TCR beta chains proved more clonally expanded than other, equally common chains. The classifier reportedly diagnosed cytomegalovirus status with high specificity and sensitivity.

The CDR3 runs 17 residues. CDR1 is WNHNN and CDR2 is SYGVQD in the germline V gene (reference sequence). Deletions cut 6 bases from V and 2 bases from J, with 23 bases between. The PCR ran on 60 Vbeta and 13 Jbeta primers. The table came from immunoSEQ multiplex PCR; TCRdb's copy has only in-frame clones and leaves some out. Among approximately 110,000 clones, under 80% were seen once, and the ten largest hold roughly 8.2%. The clonotype was recovered from a woman between 45 and 65 years old in good health and CMV-seropositive. Material: PBMCs. The chain recombines TRBV10-1 with TRBJ2-7, with D perhaps matching TRBD1 (6 bases). The CDR3 DNA sequence: TGCGCCAGCAGAAGAAGGACTGCCGGGACAAGGGCCTACGAGCAGTACTTC. This encodes CASRRRTAGTRAYEQYF.